These 27 T cell receptor beta chains were all obtained from the same sample, sequenced in a study of glioma-infiltrating T cells. TCR alpha and beta CDR3 regions were amplified from RNA using iRepertoire nested multiplex PCR. MiXCR, run by TCRdb on the multiplex PCR reads, gives a single entry per CDR3 protein. Among about 190,000 distinct CDR3 sequences listed, approximately 30% were seen once. The sequenced sample was glioma tissue, nonneoplastic brain tissue, or PBMCs (not recorded which). The receptors here all came from a human donor with low-grade glioma or glioblastoma, undergoing nonglioma brain surgery, or in good health (not recorded which).

In regard to this clonotype: Possible read error: a much larger clone is one base away. The chain joins TRBV25-1 to TRBJ1-4, with 9 bases fitting TRBD1. Per the germline V gene, CDR1 is MGHDK and CDR2 is SYGVNS. This CDR3 contains 17 residues. V was pared by 2 bases and J by 7 bases, with 11 bases of the junction left unmatched. CDR3 residues: CASSETYDRGKSEKLFF. In nucleotides, the CDR3 is TGTGCCAGCAGTGAAACATATGACAGGGGGAAATCTGAAAAACTGTTTTTT.

As regards this clonotype: A much more abundant neighbour one base away suggests this may be a read error. The V call is TRBV7-3, the J call TRBJ2-3; 10 positions agree with TRBD1. J was trimmed by 4 bases and V by 6 bases; bases with no gene match: 7. From germline, CDR1 is SGHTA and CDR2 FQGTGA. The CDR3 is made up of 15 amino acids. The chain's CDR3 is CASRTGQGRPDTQYF. CDR3 coding DNA: TGTGCCAGCAGAACGGGACAGGGGAGACCAGATACGCAGTATTTT.

V usage is TRBV30 and J usage is TRBJ2-5; D is possibly TRBD2 (5 bases). Germline V gives CDR1 GTSNPN, CDR2 SVGIG (reference sequence). This CDR3 has 14 residues. Between the trimmed V and J ends, which lost 0 bases and 7 bases, there was a span of 15 bases. CDR3 nucleotides: TGTGCCTGGAGTGTACTGGCGGGCTCGGGGACCCAGTACTTC. It specifies CAWSVLAGSGTQYF. Full variable domain (outside the CDR3, taken from reference TRBV30 and TRBJ2-5): SQTIHQWPATLVQPVGSPLSLECTVEGTSNPNLYWYRQAAGRGLQLLFYSVGIGQISSEVPQNLSASRPQDRQFILSSKKLLLSDSGFYLCAWSVLAGSGTQYFGPGTRLLVL.

J is TRBJ2-1 and V is TRBV20-1; tentative D call: TRBD1 (6 bases). Trimming left V 6 bases short and J 1 base short, with 10 bases between. The CDR3 contains 13 residues. Germline loops: CDR1 DFQATT, CDR2 SNEGSKA (reference sequence). In DNA, the CDR3 is TGCAGTGCACAGGGTTGTTCCTACAATGAGCAGTTCTTC. Translated, it gives CSAQGCSYNEQFF.

This clonotype was observed many times. The chain recombines TRBV7-2 with TRBJ2-3; TRBD2 agrees at 7 bases. Germline V gene lookup returns CDR1 SGHTA and CDR2 FQGNSA. The CDR3 extends over 17 amino acids. V lost 5 bases to trimming and J lost 0 bases; unmatched junction nucleotides: 11. CDR3 amino acids: CASSPLGLAVSTDTQYF. CDR3 bases: TGTGCCAGCAGCCCTCTGGGCCTAGCGGTTAGCACAGATACGCAGTATTTT.

This clonotype has a count of ten or more. This chain links TRBV19 with TRBJ2-5; weak D call: TRBD2 (6 bases). Germline V gene sequence: CDR1 LNHDA, CDR2 SQIVND (reference sequence). The CDR3 contains 15 residues. The V end lost 5 bases, the J end lost 1 base, and 14 bases lay between the germline ends. Here the CDR3 reads CASSPMTGVQETQYF. The CDR3 bases are TGTGCCAGTAGTCCAATGACGGGAGTCCAAGAGACCCAGTACTTC. The variable domain in full, completed from reference TRBV19 and TRBJ2-5, reads DGGITQSPKYLFRKEGQNVTLSCEQNLNHDAMYWYRQDPGQGLRLIYYSQIVNDFQKGDIAEGYSVSREKKESFPLTVTSAQKNPTAFYLCASSPMTGVQETQYFGPGTRLLVL.

The chain has TRBV6-2 or TRBV6-3 and TRBJ1-1; no clear D. CDR1 MNHEY and CDR2 SVGEGT come from the germline V gene. Trimming pared 3 bases from V and 6 bases from J, leaving 17 bases between. This CDR3 is built from 15 residues. The CDR3 is CASSYLILAGSEAFF. The DNA for the CDR3 is TGTGCCAGCAGTTATCTCATCTTAGCTGGTTCTGAAGCTTTCTTT.

This clonotype was recorded many times. The CDR3 DNA reads TGTGCCAGCAGTTCCCTTCCGACCCTACTATGGGACACTGAAGCTTTCTTT. This encodes CASSSLPTLLWDTEAFF. The V call is TRBV6-2 or TRBV6-3, the J call TRBJ1-1; D gene uncertain. The CDR3 contains 17 residues. CDR1 is MNHEY and CDR2 is SVGEGT in the germline V gene. The V end lost 4 bases, the J end lost 3 bases, and 21 bases lay between the germline ends.

Points on this clonotype: This could be a read error, since a much larger clone is one nucleotide away. The chain has TRBV10-2 and TRBJ2-7; D unclear. The germline V and J ends were trimmed by 10 bases and 9 bases, with 10 bases remaining between them. The germline V gene encodes CDR1 WSHSY and CDR2 SAAADI. CDR3 size: 9 residues. The CDR3 loop is CAIFHGQYF. In nucleotides, the CDR3 is TGCGCCATCTTTCACGGGCAGTACTTC.

With regard to this clonotype: The CDR3 carries no conserved terminal phenylalanine or tryptophan, so it likely arises from a read error. The J gene is TRBJ2-7, the V gene TRBV10-3; D is possibly TRBD2 (5 bases). This CDR3 has 12 amino acids. Trimming removed 6 bases at V and 6 bases at J, with 12 bases between. Germline CDR1 ENHRY, CDR2 SYGVKD. The CDR3 region is CAIRDGAGEQYL. CDR3 DNA sequence: TGTGCCATCAGGGACGGCGCGGGCGAGCAGTACCTC.

In this sample, this clonotype turned up many times. The gene calls are TRBV7-9 and TRBJ1-2; D call uncertain. This CDR3 contains 13 residues. Deletions cut 2 bases from V and 4 bases from J, with 8 bases between. Germline CDR1 reads SEHNR; CDR2 reads FQNEAQ (reference sequence). DNA of the CDR3: TGTGCCAGCAGCTTAAGCCTAATCTATGGCTACACCTTC. It encodes CASSLSLIYGYTF.

This clonotype has at least ten counts. J is TRBJ2-5 and V is TRBV27; a weak D match, TRBD1 (5 bases). Germline-derived CDR1 and CDR2 are MNHEY and SMNVEV (reference sequence). The CDR3 sequence is 15 residues long. V lost 0 bases and J lost 6, with 14 bases in between. CDR3 bases: TGTGCCAGCAGTTTATCCAACCAGGGTCCGAAGACCCAGTACTTC. Translated: CASSLSNQGPKTQYF.

This clonotype was detected ten times or more. V and J are TRBV28 and TRBJ2-3; 9 nucleotides agree with TRBD2. Germline CDR1 MDHEN, CDR2 SYDVKM. This CDR3 is 15 amino acids long. V gave up 2 bases and J gave up 7 bases; unmatched junction bases: 7. This CDR3 reads CASSLAGGPLNTQYF. As DNA, the CDR3 is TGTGCCAGCAGTTTAGCGGGAGGGCCTCTGAATACGCAGTATTTT.

This clonotype has a handful of counts. The rearrangement links TRBV29-1 to TRBJ2-1, with D hard to call. The CDR3 has 13 residues. The ends were cut back, 3 bases at V and 5 bases at J, with 11 bases in the middle. Germline CDR1 and CDR2: SQVTM and ANQGSEA. The chain's CDR3 is CSVDRYGNNEQFF. The DNA of the CDR3 is TGCAGCGTTGATCGCTATGGGAACAATGAGCAGTTCTTC.

The table lists this clonotype with many counts. The J gene is TRBJ2-7, the V gene TRBV7-2, with 12 bases matching TRBD2. CDR1 is SGHTA, CDR2 FQGNSA, per germline. The CDR3 spans 17 residues. Trimming took 2 bases from V and 7 from J; bases not matched to a gene: 12. The CDR3 region is CASSLTRTSGKSGEQYF. CDR3 in DNA: TGTGCCAGCAGCTTAACTCGGACTAGCGGGAAGTCTGGGGAGCAGTACTTC.

As for this clonotype: This may be a read error, as it is one base from a much larger clone. This sequence joins TRBV7-2 and TRBJ2-3; D is perhaps TRBD2 (5 bases). CDR3 length: 12 amino acids. Trimming left V 7 bases short and J 7 bases short, with 12 bases between. Germline CDR1 is SGHTA and CDR2 is FQGNSA. The CDR3 reads CASTTRTYTQYF. In DNA, the CDR3 is TGTGCCAGCACCACTAGGACTTATACGCAGTATTTT.

This clonotype was detected ten times or more. This sequence joins TRBV7-2 and TRBJ2-7, with 11 bases aligning to TRBD1. The CDR3 covers 14 residues. Unmatched junction bases numbered 8, after V lost 1 base and J lost 12 bases. The germline V gene encodes CDR1 SGHTA and CDR2 FQGNSA. DNA for the CDR3: TGTGCCAGCAGCTTAGTACCGGGACAGGGGGTTCCGTACTTC. Its protein product is CASSLVPGQGVPYF.

The table lists this clonotype with a count of one. A single base separates this from a much larger clone, so it may be a read error. This chain links TRBV7-2 with TRBJ2-7; a possible D gene is TRBD2 (6 bases). This CDR3 region has 16 residues. CDR1 and CDR2 (germline): SGHTA, FQGNSA. The V gene lost 2 bases and the J gene lost 3 bases, with 17 bases spanning the gap. The CDR3 DNA reads as TGTGCCAGCAGCTTATGTTTGGGGGGACCAGACTACGAGCAGTACTTC. Encoded protein: CASSLCLGGPDYEQYF.

As regards this clonotype: One base away lies a much larger clone, so this may be a sequencing read error. V is TRBV5-1 and J is TRBJ2-3, with D hard to call. The germline gives CDR1 SGHRS, CDR2 YFSETQ. The CDR3 runs to 13 residues. The CDR3 DNA is TGCGCCAGCAGCTTGGTGGCCACAGATACGAAGTATTTT. Its protein product is CASSLVATDTKYF.

About this clonotype: This could be a read error, since a much larger clone is one nucleotide away. The chain has TRBV4-1 and TRBJ2-7; D is possibly TRBD1 (5 bases). The CDR3 runs to 13 residues. Trimming took 3 bases from V and 4 from J, leaving 10 bases between them. Germline values: CDR1 MGHRA, CDR2 YSYEKL. This CDR3 reads CASSQITGYEQYF. The CDR3 DNA sequence: TGCGCCAGCAGCCAGATAACAGGTTACGAGCAGTACTTC.

The rearrangement uses TRBV19 and TRBJ2-7, with D perhaps matching TRBD1 (6 bases). Germline CDR1 LNHDA, CDR2 SQIVND (reference sequence). Trimming cost V 5 bases and J 6 bases, with 20 bases left between them. This CDR3 spans 15 amino acids. CDR3 loop: CASSPAQGIVGEQYF. The CDR3 nucleotides read TGTGCCAGTAGTCCGGCACAGGGAATAGTTGGCGAGCAGTACTTC.

This chain links TRBV7-2 with TRBJ2-5; TRBD1 might be the D (6 bases). The V gene's germline CDR1 is SGHTA and CDR2 FQGNSA. CDR3 length: 15 residues. The ends were cut back, 1 base at V and 3 bases at J, with 12 bases in the middle. DNA of the CDR3: TGTGCCAGCAGCTTAGGCAGGGGATTAGAAGAGACCCAGTACTTC. It encodes CASSLGRGLEETQYF. Full variable domain (remainder filled in from reference TRBV7-2 and TRBJ2-5): GAGVSQSPSNKVTEKGKDVELRCDPISGHTALYWYRQSLGQGLEFLIYFQGNSAPDKSGLPSDRFSAERTGGSVSTLTIQRTQQEDSAVYLCASSLGRGLEETQYFGPGTRLLVL.

The table lists this clonotype with many counts. CDR3 amino acids: CASSQGVEEKLFF. The CDR3 DNA follows: TGCGCCAGCAGCCAGGGGGTGGAGGAAAAACTGTTTTTT. The chain links TRBV4-1 to TRBJ1-4; D perhaps matches TRBD1 (5 bases). Germline values: CDR1 MGHRA, CDR2 YSYEKL. Trimming pared 3 bases from V and 8 bases from J, leaving 10 bases between. The CDR3 covers 13 residues.

This clonotype has at least ten counts. The chain employs TRBV4-2 and TRBJ2-5; D gene ambiguous. The V gene lost 0 bases and the J gene lost 9 bases, with 11 bases spanning the gap. This CDR3 spans 13 amino acids. Looked up from germline, CDR1 is LGHNA and CDR2 is YNFKEQ. CDR3 DNA: TGTGCCAGCAGCCAAGATTCTAGTAGGGCCCAGTACTTC. Its protein product is CASSQDSSRAQYF.

A note on this clonotype: Just one base apart from a much larger clone, this may be a read error. The chain uses TRBV7-2 and TRBJ2-3; D call uncertain. The CDR3 has 14 amino acids. CDR1 and CDR2 (germline): SGHTA, FQGNSA. The ends were cut back, 5 bases at V and 2 bases at J, with 11 bases in the middle. The CDR3 region is CASSHQPNTDTQYF. DNA for the CDR3: TGTGCCAGCAGCCACCAGCCGAACACAGATACGCAGTATTTT. The whole variable domain, remainder taken from reference TRBV7-2 and TRBJ2-3, is GAGVSQSPSNKVTEKGKDVELRCDPISGHTALYWYRQSLGQGLEFLIYFQGNSAPDKSGLPSDRFSAERTGGSVSTLTIQRTQQEDSAVYLCASSHQPNTDTQYFGPGTRLTVL.

In the case of this clonotype: The junction departs from germline at one end; a sequencing error may be responsible. The chain carries TRBV5-4 and TRBJ2-7; perhaps TRBD2 as D (5 bases). CDR3 length: 12 amino acids. Germline V CDR1 and CDR2: SGHNT, YYREEE (reference sequence). The CDR3 nucleotides read TGTGCCAGCAGCTTAAGCGGCTACGAGCATTACTTC. Translation gives CASSLSGYEHYF.

This clonotype was observed many times. The chain carries TRBV11-2 and TRBJ1-1; no clear D. The germline V and J ends were trimmed by 5 bases and 5 bases, with 15 bases remaining between them. This CDR3 comprises 14 residues. Germline-derived CDR1 and CDR2 are SGHAT and FQNNGV. The CDR3 region is CASSPRWVRTEAFF. The CDR3, as DNA: TGTGCCAGCAGCCCTCGATGGGTGAGGACTGAAGCTTTCTTT.